This T cell receptor beta chain was identified in a study of graft-versus-host responses after intestinal transplantation. For the study at large: The whole recipient group had anti-thymocyte globulin induction followed by tacrolimus and steroids for three to four years.

As concerns this clone: Its target is not known.

Germline V gives CDR1 GTSNPN, CDR2 SVGIG (reference sequence). This CDR3 region has 12 residues. V was pared by 0 bases and J by 3 bases, with 6 bases between. TCRdb's copy holds only in-frame clones and misses some; the assay was immunoSEQ multiplex PCR. The data hold tens of thousands of clones, with 90% to 95% observed a single time. Specimen: unstimulated CD8+ T cells sorted from spleen or lymph node cells, collected before transplant. The gene calls are TRBV30 and TRBJ2-7; no clear D. The receptor comes from a human donor who was the organ donor for an intestinal transplant. CDR3 in amino acids: CAWSVGGYEQYF. The CDR3 region has the DNA TGTGCCTGGAGTGTCGGCGGCTACGAGCAGTACTTC.